The rows below give T cell receptor beta chains drawn from one sample of a study of CD4 T cells in relation to SARS-CoV-2 and coronaviruses. Profiled with immunoSEQ multiplex PCR; TCRdb holds only in-frame clones, not every one. The table has some 14,000 clones, roughly 78% seen once. Antigens of these TCRs are unknown. The sample consisted of CD4+ T cells from PBMCs, cultured in vitro. These receptors all stem from a human donor in good health. Each CDR3 is given with its conserved first and last residue. The D gene is left open where the match is weak. A row's size may be missing; if present it is once, few, many or a size class.

CDR3aa | CDR3nt | abundance | len | j_gene | d_gene | v_gene
CASSKWDRADYGYTF | TGTGCCAGTAGTAAATGGGACAGGGCGGACTATGGCTACACCTTC | NA | 15 | TRBJ1-2 | TRBD1 | TRBV19
CASSLGLTGGAEAFF | TGTGCCAGCAGCTTAGGTCTAACAGGGGGGGCTGAAGCTTTCTTT | NA | 15 | TRBJ1-1 | TRBD1 | TRBV7-9
CATADRDRDNYGYTF | TGTGCCACCGCAGACCGGGACAGGGACAACTATGGCTACACCTTC | NA | 15 | TRBJ1-2 | TRBD1 | TRBV24-1
CSGLTGIYEQYF | TGCAGCGGCCTGACAGGAATCTACGAGCAGTACTTC | NA | 12 | TRBJ2-7 | NA | TRBV29-1
CAWSVGRDEQYF | TGTGCCTGGAGTGTAGGGCGCGACGAGCAGTACTTC | few | 12 | TRBJ2-7 | NA | TRBV30
CASSPGGRGETQYF | TGTGCCAGCAGCCCCGGGGGGAGAGGGGAGACCCAGTACTTC | NA | 14 | TRBJ2-5 | TRBD2 | TRBV11-3
CASSTRTGRGEQFF | TGTGCCAGTAGTACAAGGACAGGGAGAGGGGAGCAGTTCTTC | NA | 14 | TRBJ2-1 | TRBD1 | TRBV19
CSVVGGAPGELFF | TGCAGCGTTGTGGGGGGCGCGCCCGGGGAGCTGTTTTTT | NA | 13 | TRBJ2-2 | NA | TRBV29-1
CASSLKGAHTEAFF | TGTGCCAGCAGCTTAAAGGGGGCGCACACTGAAGCTTTCTTT | NA | 14 | TRBJ1-1 | TRBD1 | TRBV11-2
CASSKGGSSYNEQFF | TGTGCCAGCAGCAAGGGGGGGAGCTCCTACAATGAGCAGTTCTTC | NA | 15 | TRBJ2-1 | NA | TRBV28
CASSLSGRGYEQYF | TGTGCCAGTAGTCTTAGCGGGAGGGGCTACGAGCAGTACTTC | NA | 14 | TRBJ2-7 | TRBD2 | TRBV19
CASKAGGANTGELFF | TGCGCCAGCAAAGCGGGAGGCGCGAACACCGGGGAGCTGTTTTTT | few | 15 | TRBJ2-2 | TRBD2 | TRBV10-2
CASSLLLMGPGTDTQYF | TGTGCCAGCAGTTTATTGTTAATGGGACCAGGCACAGATACGCAGTATTTT | NA | 17 | TRBJ2-3 | NA | TRBV27
CASSLVGGRGSEQYF | TGTGCCAGCAGCTTAGTCGGAGGCAGGGGTAGCGAGCAGTACTTC | NA | 15 | TRBJ2-7 | NA | TRBV7-9
CASSSGGPLRGEQFF | TGTGCCAGCAGTTCTGGCGGCCCCCTCAGGGGTGAGCAGTTCTTC | NA | 15 | TRBJ2-1 | NA | TRBV27
CASSLAGGVEAFF | TGCGCCAGCAGCTTGGCCGGTGGTGTTGAAGCTTTCTTT | NA | 13 | TRBJ1-1 | NA | TRBV5-1
CASSPGTYGYTF | TGTGCCAGCAGCCCCGGTACCTATGGCTACACCTTC | NA | 12 | TRBJ1-2 | NA | TRBV7-8
CASSARDRNTGELFF | TGTGCCAGCAGCGCCCGGGACAGGAACACCGGGGAGCTGTTTTTT | NA | 15 | TRBJ2-2 | TRBD1 | TRBV9
CASLGLLSPGELFF | TGTGCCAGCCTGGGACTCCTAAGCCCCGGGGAGCTGTTTTTT | few | 14 | TRBJ2-2 | NA | TRBV2
CASSRRLAGEETQYF | TGTGCCAGTAGCCGTCGACTAGCGGGAGAAGAGACCCAGTACTTC | NA | 15 | TRBJ2-5 | TRBD2 | TRBV19
CAWTSLGRSNYGYTF | TGTGCCTGGACCTCCTTGGGACGGTCTAACTATGGCTACACCTTC | NA | 15 | TRBJ1-2 | NA | TRBV30
CASSQLGERGEKLFF | TGCGCCAGCAGCCAATTGGGGGAAAGAGGGGAAAAACTGTTTTTT | NA | 15 | TRBJ1-4 | NA | TRBV4-1
CAIRLAGDNEQFF | TGTGCCATCCGACTAGCGGGAGACAATGAGCAGTTCTTC | NA | 13 | TRBJ2-1 | TRBD2 | TRBV10-3
CASSLEQYGSPLHF | TGCGCCAGCAGCTTGGAACAGTACGGTTCACCCCTCCACTTT | NA | 14 | TRBJ1-6 | NA | TRBV5-1
CASSFTSGIVNGTQYF | TGCGCCAGCAGCTTTACTAGCGGGATCGTAAATGGGACCCAGTACTTC | NA | 16 | TRBJ2-5 | TRBD2 | TRBV5-1
CASSYIDRGSGTEAFF | TGTGCCAGCAGTTACATCGACAGGGGGTCAGGCACTGAAGCTTTCTTT | NA | 16 | TRBJ1-1 | TRBD1 | TRBV3-1/TRBV3-2
CASSGETGPSGANVLTF | TGTGCCAGCAGTGGAGAGACAGGGCCCTCTGGGGCCAACGTCCTGACTTTC | once | 17 | TRBJ2-6 | TRBD1 | TRBV6-4
CASSLDGGGSYNEQFF | TGCGCCAGCAGCTTGGACGGAGGGGGATCCTACAATGAGCAGTTCTTC | NA | 16 | TRBJ2-1 | NA | TRBV5-1
CASSQRQGSRETQYF | TGCGCCAGCAGCCAGAGACAGGGATCGAGAGAGACCCAGTACTTC | NA | 15 | TRBJ2-5 | TRBD1 | TRBV4-1
CATQRVHNEQFF | TGTGCCACCCAGCGGGTCCACAATGAGCAGTTCTTC | NA | 12 | TRBJ2-1 | NA | TRBV10-3
CASSEWAGAGSGNTIYF | TGTGCCAGCAGTGAATGGGCAGGAGCCGGCTCTGGAAACACCATATATTTT | NA | 17 | TRBJ1-3 | NA | TRBV6-1
CASSLTVFTEAFF | TGTGCCAGCAGCTTAACAGTTTTCACTGAAGCTTTCTTT | NA | 13 | TRBJ1-1 | NA | TRBV7-2
CASSFTREPLHF | TGTGCCAGCAGTTTCACCAGGGAACCCCTCCACTTT | NA | 12 | TRBJ1-6 | NA | TRBV12-3/TRBV12-4
CASTEGLAGYNEQFF | TGTGCCAGCACCGAGGGACTAGCGGGTTACAATGAGCAGTTCTTC | NA | 15 | TRBJ2-1 | TRBD2 | TRBV9
CASSPRDTDTQYF | TGTGCCAGCTCACCACGGGACACAGATACGCAGTATTTT | few | 13 | TRBJ2-3 | NA | TRBV18
CASRKGTGPTDTQYF | TGTGCCAGCAGGAAGGGGACAGGGCCCACAGATACGCAGTATTTT | once | 15 | TRBJ2-3 | TRBD1 | TRBV6-4
CATSRQPNQGNSPLHF | TGTGCCACCAGCAGACAACCGAACCAGGGGAATTCACCCCTCCACTTT | few | 16 | TRBJ1-6 | NA | TRBV15
CASKTLSRINYGYTF | TGTGCCAGCAAGACGTTAAGCAGGATCAACTATGGCTACACCTTC | few | 15 | TRBJ1-2 | NA | TRBV27
CSVAPDISYEQYF | TGCAGCGTAGCTCCCGACATCTCCTACGAGCAGTACTTC | NA | 13 | TRBJ2-7 | NA | TRBV29-1
CASSTGTDYGQPQHF | TGTGCCAGTAGTACCGGGACGGACTACGGGCAGCCCCAGCATTTT | once | 15 | TRBJ1-5 | NA | TRBV19
CASRDLAGGYSSSYEQYF | TGTGCCAGCAGGGACCTAGCGGGAGGCTACTCGAGCTCCTACGAGCAGTACTTC | NA | 18 | TRBJ2-7 | TRBD2 | TRBV2
CASSSPGPRNPYEQYF | TGTGCCAGCAGTTCACCCGGGCCCAGAAACCCCTACGAGCAGTACTTC | NA | 16 | TRBJ2-7 | NA | TRBV6-5
CASSTHRTDTQYF | TGTGCCAGCAGTACCCATCGCACAGATACGCAGTATTTT | NA | 13 | TRBJ2-3 | NA | TRBV6-4